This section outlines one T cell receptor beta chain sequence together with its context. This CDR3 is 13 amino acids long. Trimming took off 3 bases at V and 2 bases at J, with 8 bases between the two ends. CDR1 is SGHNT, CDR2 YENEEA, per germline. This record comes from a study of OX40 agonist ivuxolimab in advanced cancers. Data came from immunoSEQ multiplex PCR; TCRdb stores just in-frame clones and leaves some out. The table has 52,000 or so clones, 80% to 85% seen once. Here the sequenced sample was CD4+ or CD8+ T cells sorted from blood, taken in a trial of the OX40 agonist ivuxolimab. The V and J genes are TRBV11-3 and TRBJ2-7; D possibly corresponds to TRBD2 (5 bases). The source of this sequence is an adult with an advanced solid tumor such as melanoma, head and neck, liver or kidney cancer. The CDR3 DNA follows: TGTGCCAGCAGCTTCCGGACTGCCTACGAGCAGTACTTC. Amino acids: CASSFRTAYEQYF.